Listed here are 2 T cell receptor beta chains from one sample, sequenced in a study of T cell repertoires in cytomegalovirus infection. TCRdb re-analysed the reads in MiXCR, keeping a single row per CDR3 protein. The table includes some 130,000 distinct CDR3 sequences, more than 20% detected once. These receptors have no identified antigens. Sequencing was done on a sample of PBMCs, sequenced either directly or after in vitro stimulation (not recorded which). The receptors here all came from a human donor in good health (CMV status not recorded). Some clones in this sample may be carry-over from other donors' samples.

The genes are TRBV7-8 and TRBJ2-2; 13 positions match TRBD2. Germline V gene sequence: CDR1 SGHVS, CDR2 FQNEAQ. The CDR3 is 16 amino acids. The V gene end was trimmed by 5 bases and the J gene end by 7 bases; junction bases not matched to a gene: 7. CDR3: CASSTLAGGWNGELFF. CDR3 bases: TGTGCCAGCAGCACACTAGCGGGAGGGTGGAACGGGGAGCTGTTTTTT.

This clonotype was counted between two and nine times. The chain joins TRBV12-3 or TRBV12-4 to TRBJ2-3, with D possibly TRBD1 on 5 matching bases. The CDR3 extends over 12 amino acids. V was shortened by 3 bases and J by 14 bases, with 15 bases between the two germline ends. CDR3 residues: CASSFSDAGWYF. As DNA, the CDR3 is TGTGCCAGCAGTTTTTCGGACGCAGGGTGGTATTTT.